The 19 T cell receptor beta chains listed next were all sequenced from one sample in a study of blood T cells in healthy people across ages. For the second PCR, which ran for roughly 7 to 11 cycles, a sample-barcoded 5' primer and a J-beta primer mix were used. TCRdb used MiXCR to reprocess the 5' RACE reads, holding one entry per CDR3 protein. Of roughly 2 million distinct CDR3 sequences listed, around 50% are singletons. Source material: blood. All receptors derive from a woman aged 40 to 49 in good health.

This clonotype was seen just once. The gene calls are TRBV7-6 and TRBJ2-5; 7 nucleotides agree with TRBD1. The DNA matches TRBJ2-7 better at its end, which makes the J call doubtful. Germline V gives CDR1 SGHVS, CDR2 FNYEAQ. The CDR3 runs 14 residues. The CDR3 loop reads CASSLAHTGVEQYF. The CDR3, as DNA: TGTGCCAGCAGCTTAGCGCACACAGGGGTCGAGCAGTACTTC.

CDR3 sequence: CASSPGQRWDTEAFF. In nucleotides, the CDR3 is TGTGCCAGCAGCCCCGGACAGCGTTGGGACACTGAAGCTTTCTTT. The chain links TRBV3-1 to TRBJ1-1; D may be TRBD1 (6 bases). V lost 4 bases to trimming and J lost 3 bases, with 15 bases between them. Germline V gene lookup returns CDR1 LGHDT and CDR2 YNNKEL (reference sequence). This CDR3 region has 15 residues.

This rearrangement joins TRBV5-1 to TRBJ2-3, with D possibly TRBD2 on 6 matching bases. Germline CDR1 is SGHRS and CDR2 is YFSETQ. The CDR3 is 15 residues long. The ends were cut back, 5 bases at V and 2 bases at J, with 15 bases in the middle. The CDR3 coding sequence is TGCGCCAGCAGGCCCGGGGGAACCTACACAGATACGCAGTATTTT. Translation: CASRPGGTYTDTQYF.

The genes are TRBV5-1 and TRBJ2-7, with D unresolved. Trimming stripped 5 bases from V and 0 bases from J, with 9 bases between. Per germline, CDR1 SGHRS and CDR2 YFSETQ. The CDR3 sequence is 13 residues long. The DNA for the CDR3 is TGCGCCAGCAGAGAGGAAAGCTCCTACGAGCAGTACTTC. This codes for CASREESSYEQYF.

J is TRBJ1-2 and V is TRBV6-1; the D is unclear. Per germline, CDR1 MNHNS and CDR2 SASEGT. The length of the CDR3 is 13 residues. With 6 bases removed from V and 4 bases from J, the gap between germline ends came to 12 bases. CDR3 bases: TGTGCCAGCAGCGTCCCGGCGGGCTATGGCTACACCTTC. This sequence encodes CASSVPAGYGYTF.

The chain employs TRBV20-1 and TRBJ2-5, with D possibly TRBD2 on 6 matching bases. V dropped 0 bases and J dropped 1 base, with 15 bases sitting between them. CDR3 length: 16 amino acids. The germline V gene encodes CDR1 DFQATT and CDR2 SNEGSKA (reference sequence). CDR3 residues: CSARDPLGRGQETQYF. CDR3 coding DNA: TGCAGTGCTAGAGATCCCCTAGGGCGGGGCCAAGAGACCCAGTACTTC.

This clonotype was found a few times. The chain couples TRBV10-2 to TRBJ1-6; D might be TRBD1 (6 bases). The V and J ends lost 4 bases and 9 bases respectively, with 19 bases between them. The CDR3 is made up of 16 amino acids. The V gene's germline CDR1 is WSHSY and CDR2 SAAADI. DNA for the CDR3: TGCGCCAGCAGTGTGCGGGGACAAGGCAGCGGTTCACCCCTCCACTTT. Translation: CASSVRGQGSGSPLHF.

The CDR3 nucleotides are TGTGCCAGCAGCTTACCGGGCCGAACAAACAATGAGCAGTTCTTC. It is translated as CASSLPGRTNNEQFF. The rearrangement joins TRBV7-2 to TRBJ2-1; no firm D call. The V and J ends lost 2 bases and 5 bases respectively, with 13 bases between them. The CDR3 sequence is 15 residues long. The germline CDR1 and CDR2 sequences are SGHTA and FQGNSA. Together with reference TRBV7-2 and TRBJ2-1, the CDR3 gives the full variable domain: GAGVSQSPSNKVTEKGKDVELRCDPISGHTALYWYRQSLGQGLEFLIYFQGNSAPDKSGLPSDRFSAERTGGSVSTLTIQRTQQEDSAVYLCASSLPGRTNNEQFFGPGTRLTVL.

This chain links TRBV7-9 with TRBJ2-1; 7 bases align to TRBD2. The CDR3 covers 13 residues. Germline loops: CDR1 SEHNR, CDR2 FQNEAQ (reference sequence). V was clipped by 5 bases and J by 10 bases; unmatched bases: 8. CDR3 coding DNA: TGTGCCAGCAGCAATGGTGCGGGGGAAGAGCAGTTCTTC. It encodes CASSNGAGEEQFF.

The CDR3 loop is CASSLGGRRSTEAFF. The DNA of the CDR3 is TGTGCCAGCAGCTTAGGCGGACGGAGGAGCACTGAAGCTTTCTTT. V and J are TRBV7-2 and TRBJ1-1; D is undetermined. Germline CDR1 reads SGHTA; CDR2 reads FQGNSA. The CDR3 totals 15 residues. V gave up 1 base and J gave up 4 bases, with 13 bases separating them.

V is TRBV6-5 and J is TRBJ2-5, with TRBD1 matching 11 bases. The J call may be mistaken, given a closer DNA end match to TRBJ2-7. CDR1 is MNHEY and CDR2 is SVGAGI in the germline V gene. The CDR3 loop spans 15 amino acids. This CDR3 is CASSSDRGHYNEQYF. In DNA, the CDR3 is TGTGCCAGCAGTTCGGACAGGGGGCACTACAACGAGCAGTACTTC.

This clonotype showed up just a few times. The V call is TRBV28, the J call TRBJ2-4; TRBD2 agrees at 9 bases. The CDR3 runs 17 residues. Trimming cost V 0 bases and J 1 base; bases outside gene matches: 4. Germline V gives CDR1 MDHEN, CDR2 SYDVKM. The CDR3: CASSLWTSGVAKNIQYF. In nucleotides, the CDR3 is TGTGCCAGCAGTTTATGGACTAGCGGAGTTGCCAAAAACATTCAGTACTTC.

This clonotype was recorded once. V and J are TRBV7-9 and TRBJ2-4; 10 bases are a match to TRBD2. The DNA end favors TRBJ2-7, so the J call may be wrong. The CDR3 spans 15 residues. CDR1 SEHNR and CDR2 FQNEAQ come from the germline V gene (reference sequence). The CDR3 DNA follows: TGTGCCAGCAGCCCCCCAGCGGGGGGGCCTGCCGAGCAGTACTTC. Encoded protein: CASSPPAGGPAEQYF.

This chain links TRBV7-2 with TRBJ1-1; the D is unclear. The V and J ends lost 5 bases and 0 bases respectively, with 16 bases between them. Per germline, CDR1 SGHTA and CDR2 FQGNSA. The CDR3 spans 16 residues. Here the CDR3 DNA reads TGTGCCAGCAGCCCCCGTGGTAGTACCATGAACACTGAAGCTTTCTTT. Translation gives CASSPRGSTMNTEAFF.

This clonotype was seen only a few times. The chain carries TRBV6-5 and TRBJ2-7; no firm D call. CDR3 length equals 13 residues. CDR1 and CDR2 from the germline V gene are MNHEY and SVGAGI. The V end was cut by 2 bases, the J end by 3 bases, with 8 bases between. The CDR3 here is CASSYLPRYEQYF. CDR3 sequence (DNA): TGTGCCAGCAGTTACCTTCCTCGCTACGAGCAGTACTTC.

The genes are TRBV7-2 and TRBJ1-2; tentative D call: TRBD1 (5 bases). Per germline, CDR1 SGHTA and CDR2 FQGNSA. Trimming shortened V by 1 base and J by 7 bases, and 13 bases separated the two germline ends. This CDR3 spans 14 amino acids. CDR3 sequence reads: CASSLGGNQGGYTF. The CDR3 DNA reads TGTGCCAGCAGCTTAGGAGGGAACCAGGGTGGCTACACCTTC. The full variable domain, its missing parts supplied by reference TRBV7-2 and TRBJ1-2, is GAGVSQSPSNKVTEKGKDVELRCDPISGHTALYWYRQSLGQGLEFLIYFQGNSAPDKSGLPSDRFSAERTGGSVSTLTIQRTQQEDSAVYLCASSLGGNQGGYTFGSGTRLTVV.

The CDR3 reads CATSAGQPPYGYTF. The CDR3 DNA reads TGTGCCACCAGTGCCGGGCAGCCTCCCTATGGCTACACCTTC. The chain combines TRBV24-1 with TRBJ1-2; D is uncertain. From germline, CDR1 is KGHDR and CDR2 SFDVKD. V gave up 5 bases and J gave up 4 bases, with 13 bases separating them. This CDR3 contains 14 residues.

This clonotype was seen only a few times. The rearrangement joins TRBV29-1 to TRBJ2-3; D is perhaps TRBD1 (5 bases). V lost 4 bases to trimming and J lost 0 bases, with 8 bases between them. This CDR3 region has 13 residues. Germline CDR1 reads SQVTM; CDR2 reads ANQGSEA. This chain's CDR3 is CSVVTASTDTQYF. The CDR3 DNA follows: TGCAGCGTTGTGACAGCTAGCACAGATACGCAGTATTTT.

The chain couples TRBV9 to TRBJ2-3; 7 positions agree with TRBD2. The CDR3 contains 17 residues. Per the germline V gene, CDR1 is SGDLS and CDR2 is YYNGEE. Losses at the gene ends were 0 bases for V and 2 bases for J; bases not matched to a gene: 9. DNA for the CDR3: TGTGCCAGCAGCGTAGTAGGGCTAGCGGTTAACACAGATACGCAGTATTTT. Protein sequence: CASSVVGLAVNTDTQYF.